Given below is one T cell receptor beta chain in context. The CDR3 consists of 13 residues. Germline CDR1 is SGHTA and CDR2 is FQGNSA. V lost 5 bases and J lost 4, with 9 bases in between. This record comes from a study of control samples from healthy donors and cancer patients. The repertoire was sequenced with immunoSEQ multiplex PCR; TCRdb's copy has only in-frame clones and lacks some. Of around 25,000 clones listed, around 90% are singletons. This chain uses TRBV7-2 with TRBJ2-1; no clear D gene. The sequenced sample was PBMCs. This clonotype originated in a man aged 50 to 59 with lung cancer. The CDR3 DNA reads TGTGCCAGCAGCGCCGATCGGTACAATGAGCAGTTCTTC. It specifies CASSADRYNEQFF.